Each of the 22 T cell receptor beta chains below was sequenced from the same sample in a study of T cells in narcolepsy. Libraries were prepared by immunoSEQ multiplex PCR; TCRdb keeps only in-frame clonotypes and omits some of them. In the table there are about 34,000 clones, roughly 77% of which are singletons. The sequencing sample was made of memory (CD45RA-) CD4+ T cells from blood. These receptors were collected from a human donor in good health.

This clone was detected a few times. This chain connects TRBV19 to TRBJ2-3; 8 nucleotides align to TRBD2. CDR1 LNHDA and CDR2 SQIVND come from the germline V gene (reference sequence). CDR3 length: 15 amino acids. The J segment lost 1 base and the V segment lost 6 bases, leaving 6 bases of the junction unmatched. CDR3 nucleotides: TGTGCCAGTAGCCCGAAGACTAGCGGCACAGATACGCAGTATTTT. Translation: CASSPKTSGTDTQYF.

This clone was seen a single time. The rearrangement uses TRBV7-9 and TRBJ1-1; D call uncertain. This CDR3 contains 15 residues. V dropped 2 bases and J dropped 1 base, with 11 bases sitting between them. Germline V gene data show CDR1 as SEHNR and CDR2 as FQNEAQ (reference sequence). Here the CDR3 reads CASSLKGAENTEAFF. For the CDR3, the DNA is TGTGCCAGCAGCTTAAAGGGCGCAGAGAACACTGAAGCTTTCTTT. The variable domain in full, completed from reference TRBV7-9 and TRBJ1-1, reads DTGVSQNPRHKITKRGQNVTFRCDPISEHNRLYWYRQTLGQGPEFLTYFQNEAQLEKSRLLSDRFSAERPKGSFSTLEIQRTEQGDSAMYLCASSLKGAENTEAFFGQGTRLTVV.

The chain employs TRBV6-1 and TRBJ1-5, with a weak D call TRBD1 (5 bases). The germline V gene has CDR1 MNHNS and CDR2 SASEGT. This CDR3 contains 15 residues. Trimming took off 7 bases at V and 4 bases at J, with 17 bases between the two ends. The CDR3 DNA is TGTGCCAGCATCCCGAACAGGAGCCTAAATCAGCCCCAGCATTTT. Its protein is CASIPNRSLNQPQHF.

The genes are TRBV4-2 and TRBJ2-1, with a weak D call TRBD2 (5 bases). V was cut by 2 bases and J by 6 bases, with 11 bases left in between. CDR1 LGHNA and CDR2 YNFKEQ come from the germline V gene. CDR3 length equals 14 residues. CDR3: CASSQSNAGNEQFF. The DNA for the CDR3 is TGTGCCAGCAGCCAAAGTAACGCGGGCAATGAGCAGTTCTTC.

This chain connects TRBV7-2 to TRBJ1-1; TRBD1 might be the D (5 bases). CDR1 and CDR2 from the germline V gene are SGHTA and FQGNSA. The CDR3 covers 13 residues. The V end lost 6 bases, the J end lost 1 base, and 9 bases lay between the germline ends. CDR3: CASRRQSNTEAFF. CDR3 nucleotides: TGTGCCAGCAGGCGACAGTCGAACACTGAAGCTTTCTTT.

V and J are TRBV30 and TRBJ2-5; D is uncertain. The germline CDR1 and CDR2 sequences are GTSNPN and SVGIG (reference sequence). This CDR3 contains 12 residues. V was shortened by 2 bases and J by 5 bases, with 9 bases between the two germline ends. The CDR3 loop reads CAWSSSVETQYF. CDR3 bases: TGTGCCTGGAGTTCCAGTGTCGAGACCCAGTACTTC.

The J gene is TRBJ2-5, the V gene TRBV19; no definite D call. This CDR3 region has 11 residues. Germline assignment: CDR1 LNHDA and CDR2 SQIVND (reference sequence). Trimming removed 4 bases at V and 5 bases at J, with 5 bases between. The CDR3, as DNA: TGTGCCAGTAGTAGAGAGGAGACCCAGTACTTC. It yields the protein CASSREETQYF.

The chain uses TRBV29-1 and TRBJ2-2; TRBD1 aligns across 9 bases. V dropped 7 bases and J dropped 7; count of bases not matched to a gene: 7. This CDR3 comprises 13 residues. Germline values: CDR1 SQVTM, CDR2 ANQGSEA. The CDR3 DNA reads as TGCAGCGCCCCCGGACAGGGGATCGGGGAGCTGTTTTTT. Translating it yields CSAPGQGIGELFF.

The chain combines TRBV2 with TRBJ1-6, with 8 bases matching TRBD1. The CDR3 has 19 amino acids. The ends lost 6 bases at V and 7 bases at J; junction bases unmatched: 20. CDR1 and CDR2 from the germline V gene are SNHLY and FYNNEI. The CDR3: CASRPPGQALLETNSPLHF. In nucleotides, the CDR3 is TGTGCCAGCAGACCCCCGGGACAGGCGTTGTTGGAAACGAATTCACCCCTCCACTTT.

V gene TRBV7-2 combines with J gene TRBJ2-3, with D possibly matching TRBD2 (5 bases). The germline V gene encodes CDR1 SGHTA and CDR2 FQGNSA. This CDR3 region has 11 residues. Between the trimmed V and J ends, which lost 10 bases and 5 bases, there was a span of 10 bases. CDR3 bases: TGTGCCACCGGGATGGGAGATACGCAGTATTTT. As protein: CATGMGDTQYF. The full variable domain, with the rest looked up from reference TRBV7-2 and TRBJ2-3, is GAGVSQSPSNKVTEKGKDVELRCDPISGHTALYWYRQSLGQGLEFLIYFQGNSAPDKSGLPSDRFSAERTGGSVSTLTIQRTQQEDSAVYLCATGMGDTQYFGPGTRLTVL.

The gene calls are TRBV10-2 and TRBJ2-5, with D perhaps given as TRBD1 or TRBD2 (6 bases each). The germline V gene has CDR1 WSHSY and CDR2 SAAADI. Trimming took 10 bases from V and 11 from J, leaving 23 bases between them. The CDR3 has 13 amino acids. Here the CDR3 reads CATDSRGDGTQYF. Written as DNA, the CDR3 is TGCGCCACGGACTCAAGGGGGGACGGGACACAGTACTTC.

Turning to this clone: The sample holds other DNA sequences that translate to the same CDR3. V gene TRBV5-5 combines with J gene TRBJ2-5; no reliable D call. This CDR3 has 13 amino acids. Per the germline V gene, CDR1 is SGHKS and CDR2 is YYEKEE (reference sequence). The V end was cut by 0 bases, the J end by 5 bases, with 8 bases between. The DNA of the CDR3 is TGTGCCAGCAGCTTGGGGCTAGTTGAGACCCAGTACTTC. This codes for CASSLGLVETQYF.

This clone came up a few times. The rearrangement uses TRBV19 and TRBJ1-5; D might be TRBD1 (6 bases). The CDR3 consists of 14 residues. Looked up from germline, CDR1 is LNHDA and CDR2 is SQIVND (reference sequence). Between the trimmed V and J ends, which lost 3 bases and 5 bases, there was a span of 11 bases. This CDR3 reads CASSMWQGYQPQHF. The CDR3 region has the DNA TGTGCCAGTAGTATGTGGCAGGGGTATCAGCCCCAGCATTTT.

In its sample, this clone was seen once. The CDR3 region has the DNA TGCAGCGTTCAGGGGGTGGGCACCGGGGAGCTGTTTTTT. It yields the protein CSVQGVGTGELFF. V and J are TRBV29-1 and TRBJ2-2; 7 nucleotides align to TRBD1. The length of the CDR3 is 13 residues. CDR1 SQVTM and CDR2 ANQGSEA come from the germline V gene. J was trimmed by 4 bases and V by 5 bases; bases with no gene match: 4.

Comment on this clone: Relative to the germline gene, one junction end is altered; a read error may explain this. The chain employs TRBV5-1 and TRBJ2-5, with 13 bases identical to TRBD2. The CDR3 consists of 16 residues. Germline lookup yields CDR1 SGHRS and CDR2 YFSETQ. The chain's CDR3 is CASSLGLAGTLEIQYF. The CDR3 nucleotides are TGCGCCAGCAGCCTGGGACTAGCGGGGACCTTAGAGATCCAGTACTTC.

This chain connects TRBV30 to TRBJ2-7; 8 bases are shared with TRBD2. Germline V gene lookup returns CDR1 GTSNPN and CDR2 SVGIG (reference sequence). With V trimmed by 3 bases and J by 1 base, 8 bases remained unmatched. The CDR3 is made up of 15 amino acids. Here the CDR3 DNA reads TGTGCCTGGAGGAAACCCGGGGGGGGGTCCTACGAGCAGTACTTC. Translating it yields CAWRKPGGGSYEQYF. The variable domain in full, with the rest retrieved from reference TRBV30 and TRBJ2-7, is SQTIHQWPATLVQPVGSPLSLECTVEGTSNPNLYWYRQAAGRGLQLLFYSVGIGQISSEVPQNLSASRPQDRQFILSSKKLLLSDSGFYLCAWRKPGGGSYEQYFGPGTRLTVT.

V and J are TRBV28 and TRBJ1-1, with a weak D call TRBD1 (5 bases). The germline CDR1 and CDR2 sequences are MDHEN and SYDVKM. The V and J ends lost 3 bases and 2 bases respectively, with 13 bases between them. The CDR3 totals 15 residues. CDR3 coding DNA: TGTGCCAGCAGTTTCAAGGGGACGGGAAACACTGAAGCTTTCTTT. As protein: CASSFKGTGNTEAFF.

V is TRBV7-3 and J is TRBJ2-1; unclear D gene. The CDR3 length is 13 residues. The germline V gene encodes CDR1 SGHTA and CDR2 FQGTGA. V was clipped by 6 bases and J by 9 bases, with 15 bases between them. CDR3 in DNA: TGTGCCAGCAGTTATAGACCCCCCGGTGAGCAGTTCTTC. Its protein product is CASSYRPPGEQFF.

This clone was observed once. Other DNA sequences in this sample translate to the same CDR3. This chain connects TRBV7-2 to TRBJ2-2, with 9 positions matching TRBD2. Trimming cost V 5 bases and J 1 base; bases outside gene matches: 8. The CDR3 totals 17 residues. Germline-derived CDR1 and CDR2 are SGHTA and FQGNSA. As DNA, the CDR3 is TGTGCCAGCAGCCTCCTCCCGACTAGCGGGAACACCGGGGAGCTGTTTTTT. It translates to CASSLLPTSGNTGELFF.

A few counts support this clone. This chain links TRBV6-4 with TRBJ1-2; D not resolved. CDR1 is MRHNA, CDR2 SNTAGT, per germline. V was cut by 0 bases and J by 4 bases, with 6 bases left in between. This CDR3 has 13 residues. CDR3 protein: CASSDSRIYGYTF. CDR3 DNA sequence: TGTGCCAGCAGTGACTCGAGGATCTATGGCTACACCTTC.

V is TRBV25-1 and J is TRBJ1-2, with a tentative D call TRBD1 (6 bases). Germline V gene sequence: CDR1 MGHDK, CDR2 SYGVNS. The CDR3 sequence is 12 residues long. The germline V and J ends were trimmed by 10 bases and 5 bases, with 14 bases remaining between them. Here the CDR3 reads CATTGQGYGYTF. CDR3 DNA sequence: TGTGCCACGACAGGTCAGGGGTATGGCTACACCTTC.

This chain connects TRBV6-6 to TRBJ2-5, with 10 bases identical to TRBD2. V shed 0 bases and J 3 bases; nucleotides not matched to a gene: 4. This CDR3 spans 16 amino acids. Germline-derived CDR1 and CDR2 are MNHNY and SVGAGI (reference sequence). The CDR3 DNA reads TGTGCCAGCAGTTACTCGTCTAGCGGGGGAAAAGAGACCCAGTACTTC. This codes for CASSYSSSGGKETQYF.